The 32 T cell receptor beta chains below all came from one sample that was sequenced in a study of beta chain features in type 1 diabetes. Expressed TCRB transcripts were sequenced, since all the RNA that had been isolated was reverse transcribed. Profiling relied on immunoSEQ multiplex PCR, and the TCRdb table lists in-frame clones only, not all of them. Of a few hundred thousand clones in the sample, approximately 11% were seen once. The sequenced sample was central memory CD4+ T cells from blood. Every receptor here comes from a man between 18 and 29 years old in good health.

This clone was detected only a few times. The CDR3: CAWSVFTVGLDLETQYF. The CDR3 DNA reads TGTGCCTGGAGTGTATTTACAGTCGGACTAGATTTGGAGACCCAGTACTTC. This sequence joins TRBV30 and TRBJ2-5, with 7 bases matching TRBD2. With 0 bases clipped from V and 5 bases from J, the junction kept 15 bases outside the gene matches. The CDR3 has 17 amino acids. Germline assignment: CDR1 GTSNPN and CDR2 SVGIG (reference sequence).

This clone has at least ten counts. The CDR3 spells CASSLKGTQYF. The DNA of the CDR3 is TGTGCCAGCAGTTTAAAAGGGACGCAGTATTTT. The chain joins TRBV28 to TRBJ2-3; D unclear. The CDR3 contains 11 residues. Germline-derived CDR1 and CDR2 are MDHEN and SYDVKM. With 2 bases removed from V and 9 bases from J, the gap between germline ends came to 6 bases.

This clone was found a few times. The chain employs TRBV18 and TRBJ2-3; D ambiguous. V lost 5 bases to trimming and J lost 0 bases, with 15 bases between them. The length of the CDR3 is 16 residues. CDR1 KGHSH and CDR2 LQKENI come from the germline V gene. As DNA, the CDR3 is TGTGCCAGCTCAGTGTCCGCGCTAACTAGCACAGATACGCAGTATTTT. It translates to CASSVSALTSTDTQYF. The full variable domain, in which reference TRBV18 and TRBJ2-3 provide the parts outside the CDR3, is NAGVMQNPRHLVRRRGQEARLRCSPMKGHSHVYWYRQLPEEGLKFMVYLQKENIIDESGMPKERFSAEFPKEGPSILRIQQVVRGDSAAYFCASSVSALTSTDTQYFGPGTRLTVL.

The chain uses TRBV29-1 and TRBJ2-2; D perhaps matches TRBD2 (6 bases). Germline lookup yields CDR1 SQVTM and CDR2 ANQGSEA. The CDR3 runs to 13 residues. Trimming removed 4 bases from V and 0 bases from J, with 6 bases in between. DNA for the CDR3: TGCAGCGTTGCGGGGGCGAACACCGGGGAGCTGTTTTTT. Amino acid sequence: CSVAGANTGELFF.

The rearrangement links TRBV15 to TRBJ2-5; D might be TRBD2 (6 bases). CDR3 size: 13 residues. CDR1 and CDR2 from the germline V gene are LNHNV and YYDKDF (reference sequence). V gave up 1 base and J gave up 5 bases, with 8 bases separating them. CDR3 sequence (DNA): TGTGCCACCAGCAGAGGACGGGGGGAGACCCAGTACTTC. It yields the protein CATSRGRGETQYF.

This clone was seen more than once but under ten times. The J gene is TRBJ2-3, the V gene TRBV2, with 7 bases fitting TRBD2. This CDR3 is 14 amino acids long. Germline CDR1 SNHLY, CDR2 FYNNEI. J lost 2 bases, V lost 5 bases, and 4 bases had no gene match. CDR3 amino acids: CASSPGGYTDTQYF. The CDR3, as DNA: TGTGCCAGCAGTCCGGGAGGCTACACAGATACGCAGTATTTT.

This clone was detected many times. This sequence joins TRBV5-5 and TRBJ2-1; D unclear. This CDR3 contains 14 residues. Germline V gene lookup returns CDR1 SGHKS and CDR2 YYEKEE (reference sequence). The germline V and J ends were trimmed by 0 bases and 6 bases, with 10 bases remaining between them. The CDR3 sequence is CASSLAGPVNEQFF. For the CDR3, the DNA is TGTGCCAGCAGCTTGGCCGGGCCAGTCAATGAGCAGTTCTTC.

The table lists this clone with many counts. The rearrangement joins TRBV5-4 to TRBJ1-1; D remains unclear. This CDR3 has 15 residues. From germline, CDR1 is SGHNT and CDR2 YYREEE (reference sequence). V gave up 5 bases and J gave up 1 base, with 15 bases separating them. The CDR3 nucleotides are TGTGCCAGCAGTCTACGTTTTAGTCGGAACACTGAAGCTTTCTTT. Translation: CASSLRFSRNTEAFF.

This clone was observed a handful of times. This chain joins TRBV11-2 and TRBJ2-1; D is uncertain. The CDR3 sequence is 12 residues long. Looked up from germline, CDR1 is SGHAT and CDR2 is FQNNGV. V lost 4 bases and J 6 bases, leaving 7 bases between the germline ends. In nucleotides, the CDR3 is TGTGCCAGCAGCTCGGCCGTCAATGAGCAGTTCTTC. It yields the protein CASSSAVNEQFF.

The V and J genes are TRBV7-2 and TRBJ2-4, with D tentatively TRBD2 (6 bases). Looked up from germline, CDR1 is SGHTA and CDR2 is FQGNSA. The germline V and J ends were trimmed by 6 bases and 1 base, with 10 bases remaining between them. The CDR3 has 14 amino acids. The CDR3 reads CASREGAAKNIQYF. CDR3 DNA: TGTGCCAGCAGGGAGGGCGCTGCCAAAAACATTCAGTACTTC.

The sample holds a few counts of this clone. Other DNA sequences in the same sample also yield this CDR3. The rearrangement joins TRBV7-2 to TRBJ2-7; TRBD2 agrees at 10 bases. Germline-derived CDR1 and CDR2 are SGHTA and FQGNSA. After removal of 1 base from V and 0 bases from J, the junction contained 3 bases not matched to a gene. The CDR3 has 16 residues. Written as DNA, the CDR3 is TGTGCCAGCAGCTTAGTGGCTAGCGGGAGCTCCTACGAGCAGTACTTC. It translates to CASSLVASGSSYEQYF.

This clone was counted ten times or more. This rearrangement joins TRBV18 to TRBJ2-3, with no clear D. Between the trimmed V and J ends, which lost 4 bases and 2 bases, there was a span of 1 base. The V gene's germline CDR1 is KGHSH and CDR2 LQKENI. The CDR3 is 11 residues long. The DNA for the CDR3 is TGTGCCAGCTCACTCACAGATACGCAGTATTTT. It yields the protein CASSLTDTQYF. Full variable domain (rest looked up from reference TRBV18 and TRBJ2-3): NAGVMQNPRHLVRRRGQEARLRCSPMKGHSHVYWYRQLPEEGLKFMVYLQKENIIDESGMPKERFSAEFPKEGPSILRIQQVVRGDSAAYFCASSLTDTQYFGPGTRLTVL.

The chain has TRBV6-5 and TRBJ2-5; D remains ambiguous. This CDR3 comprises 14 residues. Germline CDR1 MNHEY, CDR2 SVGAGI. Trimming removed 4 bases at V and 2 bases at J, with 11 bases between. DNA of the CDR3: TGTGCCAGCAGTTCGGGCCTTGCACAAGAGACCCAGTACTTC. The encoded protein is CASSSGLAQETQYF.

This clone came up a few times. The rearrangement joins TRBV7-9 to TRBJ2-3, with TRBD1 matching over 7 bases. The CDR3 has 17 residues. With 3 bases clipped from V and 0 bases from J, the junction kept 9 bases outside the gene matches. The germline V gene encodes CDR1 SEHNR and CDR2 FQNEAQ (reference sequence). The CDR3 bases are TGTGCCAGCAGCTTGTTCCCCGGGACAGAGAGCACAGATACGCAGTATTTT. This sequence encodes CASSLFPGTESTDTQYF.

This clone has just a few counts. The CDR3 spells CASSVELAGGNEQFF. The CDR3 bases are TGTGCCAGCAGCGTAGAGCTAGCGGGAGGCAATGAGCAGTTCTTC. This sequence joins TRBV9 and TRBJ2-1; 11 nucleotides match TRBD2. The CDR3 length is 15 residues. The V gene's germline CDR1 is SGDLS and CDR2 YYNGEE. Trimming at V came to 0 bases and at J to 6 bases, leaving 2 bases not matched to a gene.

This clone has only a few counts. This sequence joins TRBV27 and TRBJ1-1; no reliable D call. The length of the CDR3 is 15 residues. V gave up 5 bases and J gave up 1 base, with 14 bases separating them. CDR1 and CDR2 from the germline V gene are MNHEY and SMNVEV (reference sequence). In DNA, the CDR3 is TGTGCCAGCAGTAACGGACGATTCGGGAACACTGAAGCTTTCTTT. It translates to CASSNGRFGNTEAFF.

This clone was seen a handful of times. This chain uses TRBV29-1 with TRBJ1-1; D possibly corresponds to TRBD1 (6 bases). Trimming shortened V by 7 bases and J by 1 base, and 10 bases separated the two germline ends. The CDR3 is 12 amino acids. CDR1 SQVTM and CDR2 ANQGSEA come from the germline V gene. CDR3 nucleotide sequence: TGCAGCGGCCAACAGGGGAACACTGAAGCTTTCTTT. Translating it yields CSGQQGNTEAFF.

The sample holds a few counts of this clone. The genes are TRBV29-1 and TRBJ2-1, with 14 nucleotides matching TRBD2. Germline V gene sequence: CDR1 SQVTM, CDR2 ANQGSEA. The CDR3 has 17 residues. Trimming at V came to 4 bases and at J to 9 bases, leaving 14 bases not matched to a gene. CDR3 nucleotides: TGCAGCGTTGTTGTTCCTAAGGGACTAGCGGGAGTCGGTGAGCAGTTCTTC. Translated, it gives CSVVVPKGLAGVGEQFF.

The sample holds a few counts of this clone. In the same sample, other DNA sequences code for this CDR3. V gene TRBV30 combines with J gene TRBJ2-1; tentatively, D is TRBD2 (6 bases). Germline loops: CDR1 GTSNPN, CDR2 SVGIG (reference sequence). The V gene lost 4 bases and the J gene lost 0 bases, with 7 bases spanning the gap. This CDR3 has 13 residues. CDR3 in DNA: TGTGCCTGGATGGGACTCTCCTACAATGAGCAGTTCTTC. Translating gives CAWMGLSYNEQFF.

The chain combines TRBV10-1 with TRBJ2-5, with 7 bases aligning to TRBD1. Germline V gene lookup returns CDR1 WNHNN and CDR2 SYGVQD (reference sequence). J lost 4 bases, V lost 0 bases, and 2 bases had no gene match. CDR3 size: 14 residues. CDR3 DNA: TGCGCCAGCAGTGAGTCCGACAGGGTAGAGACCCAGTACTTC. It codes for CASSESDRVETQYF.

This clone was seen a few times. The V gene is TRBV7-9, the J gene TRBJ1-2; maybe TRBD1 (5 bases). The CDR3 runs 13 residues. The V gene's germline CDR1 is SEHNR and CDR2 FQNEAQ (reference sequence). Trimming removed 5 bases from V and 9 bases from J, with 16 bases in between. CDR3 nucleotides: TGTGCCAGCAGCGGAGCAAGGGGTCAGAGCTACACCTTC. Its protein is CASSGARGQSYTF.

This clone came up a few times. The rearrangement uses TRBV7-2 and TRBJ2-3; 10 bases agree with TRBD2. From germline, CDR1 is SGHTA and CDR2 FQGNSA. The CDR3 is 15 residues long. J was trimmed by 2 bases and V by 3 bases; bases with no gene match: 2. Here the CDR3 reads CASSLGLANTDTQYF. For the CDR3, the DNA is TGTGCCAGCAGCTTGGGACTAGCGAACACAGATACGCAGTATTTT.

This clone was recorded a few times. The chain recombines TRBV7-9 with TRBJ2-7; either TRBD1 or TRBD2 may supply D (5 bases each). With 4 bases removed from V and 0 bases from J, the gap between germline ends came to 16 bases. Germline V CDR1 and CDR2: SEHNR, FQNEAQ (reference sequence). There are 16 residues in the CDR3. CDR3 sequence (DNA): TGTGCCAGCAGCTGGGGGAGCGCGACGAGCTCCTACGAGCAGTACTTC. It yields the protein CASSWGSATSSYEQYF.

V gene TRBV11-2 combines with J gene TRBJ2-5, with D possibly being TRBD1 (6 bases). The CDR3 covers 12 residues. The germline V and J ends were trimmed by 4 bases and 5 bases, with 8 bases remaining between them. Germline CDR1 SGHAT, CDR2 FQNNGV. In DNA, the CDR3 is TGTGCCAGCAGCTCCCAGGGGGAGACCCAGTACTTC. Protein product: CASSSQGETQYF.

Only a few counts were recorded for this clone. The V and J genes are TRBV30 and TRBJ2-7; TRBD1 matches 9 bases. Looked up from germline, CDR1 is GTSNPN and CDR2 is SVGIG (reference sequence). This CDR3 has 15 residues. The junction had 8 bases not matched to a gene; V was cut back by 2 bases and J by 3 bases. The CDR3 region is CAWSLWTGVSYEQYF. The CDR3 coding sequence is TGTGCCTGGAGTCTATGGACAGGGGTAAGCTACGAGCAGTACTTC. Complete variable domain (other parts from reference TRBV30 and TRBJ2-7): SQTIHQWPATLVQPVGSPLSLECTVEGTSNPNLYWYRQAAGRGLQLLFYSVGIGQISSEVPQNLSASRPQDRQFILSSKKLLLSDSGFYLCAWSLWTGVSYEQYFGPGTRLTVT.

The chain recombines TRBV7-6 with TRBJ2-1; 7 bases line up with TRBD2. The germline gives CDR1 SGHVS, CDR2 FNYEAQ. V lost 0 bases to trimming and J lost 9 bases; unmatched junction nucleotides: 8. This CDR3 has 15 amino acids. The CDR3 protein is CASSLAGGSYREQFF. CDR3 in DNA: TGTGCCAGCAGCTTAGCGGGCGGGAGTTATCGTGAGCAGTTCTTC.

This rearrangement joins TRBV6-5 to TRBJ2-5; 7 bases line up with TRBD1. The junction had 11 bases not matched to a gene; V was cut back by 5 bases and J by 5 bases. The CDR3 has 15 amino acids. CDR1 and CDR2 (germline): MNHEY, SVGAGI. Here the CDR3 DNA reads TGTGCCAGCAGTGCCCACAGGGGCACTTCGGAGACCCAGTACTTC. Amino acid sequence: CASSAHRGTSETQYF.

This clone has only a few counts. This chain links TRBV30 with TRBJ2-3; 9 bases align to TRBD2. Trimming removed 1 base from V and 4 bases from J; junction bases left unmatched: 6. The CDR3 loop spans 15 amino acids. The germline CDR1 and CDR2 sequences are GTSNPN and SVGIG (reference sequence). CDR3 DNA: TGTGCCTGGAGTGAAAAGGCGGGAGGGCCAGATACGCAGTATTTT. Encoded protein: CAWSEKAGGPDTQYF.

This clone was picked up a small number of times. The genes are TRBV10-3 and TRBJ2-3; TRBD2 might be the D (6 bases). Trimming took 6 bases from V and 3 from J, leaving 13 bases between them. The CDR3 consists of 14 residues. CDR1 ENHRY and CDR2 SYGVKD come from the germline V gene. CDR3 in DNA: TGTGCCATCAGCCAACTAGCTGGAACAGATACGCAGTATTTT. Its translation: CAISQLAGTDTQYF.

This clone was recorded a few times. The sample holds other DNA sequences that translate to the same CDR3. The chain uses TRBV4-3 and TRBJ2-1; TRBD2 matches 10 bases. This CDR3 is 15 amino acids long. Germline V lookup: CDR1 LGHNA, CDR2 YSLEER. V dropped 4 bases and J dropped 9; count of bases not matched to a gene: 9. The CDR3: CASSPGSGRAPEQFF. In DNA, the CDR3 is TGCGCCAGCAGCCCGGGGAGCGGGAGGGCCCCTGAGCAGTTCTTC.

The V and J genes are TRBV5-6 and TRBJ2-1, with 8 nucleotides matching TRBD1. The CDR3 runs to 14 residues. Germline lookup yields CDR1 SGHDT and CDR2 YYEEEE. V lost 3 bases and J lost 3; bases outside the gene matches: 2. The chain's CDR3 is CASSYGTGYNEQFF. The CDR3 coding sequence is TGTGCCAGCAGCTATGGGACAGGCTACAATGAGCAGTTCTTC.

This chain uses TRBV11-2 with TRBJ2-5, with 7 bases aligning to TRBD2. The CDR3 extends over 14 amino acids. The V and J ends lost 3 bases and 3 bases, in that order; junction bases with no gene match: 4. Germline loops: CDR1 SGHAT, CDR2 FQNNGV. As DNA, the CDR3 is TGTGCCAGCAGCTTGCTAGCGGCAGAAGAGACCCAGTACTTC. As protein: CASSLLAAEETQYF.